The rows below give T cell receptor beta chains drawn from one sample of a study of T cell responses to AZD1222 COVID-19 vaccine. Some clones are missing from TCRdb's copy, which holds only in-frame ones; the method was immunoSEQ multiplex PCR. The profile covers tens of thousands of clones, with about 90% appearing a single time and 4.9% taken by the ten largest. The input for sequencing was peripheral blood, taken on day 0 of AZD1222 vaccination. All receptors derive from an adult in good health. CDR3s include the opening cysteine and the closing phenylalanine or tryptophan. A D gene is named only where the DNA matches it firmly. Size values are once, few and many counts, or a class for expanded clones, and some rows have none.

>few|TRBJ1-1|.|TRBV30
CAWSPGLRNTEAFF
TGTGCCTGGAGCCCGGGTCTCCGGAACACTGAAGCTTTCTTT
>.|TRBJ1-5|TRBD1|TRBV6-1
CASSEQGAGNQPQHF
TGTGCCAGCAGTGAGCAGGGGGCTGGCAATCAGCCCCAGCATTTT
>.|TRBJ2-6|.|TRBV4-1
CASSQGGSGANVLTF
TGCGCCAGCAGCCAAGGGGGTTCTGGGGCCAACGTCCTGACTTTC
>.|TRBJ1-2|TRBD1|TRBV12-3/TRBV12-4
CASRTGVGGGYTF
TGTGCCAGCAGGACAGGGGTGGGCGGTGGCTACACCTTC
>.|TRBJ1-4|TRBD1|TRBV12-5
CASGDRGLHRATNEKLFF
TGTGCTAGTGGGGACAGGGGGCTTCACCGGGCAACTAATGAAAAACTGTTTTTT
>.|TRBJ1-1|.|TRBV7-9
CASSYRQPEAFF
TGTGCCAGCAGCTACCGACAGCCTGAAGCTTTCTTT
>.|TRBJ1-2|.|TRBV7-8
CASSFRSGYGYTF
TGTGCCAGCAGCTTCAGATCCGGCTATGGCTACACCTTC
>.|TRBJ2-7|TRBD1|TRBV18
CASSQNRGDHEQYF
TGTGCCAGCTCACAGAACAGGGGGGACCACGAGCAGTACTTC
>.|TRBJ1-6|.|TRBV29-1
CSPYWGWSSPLHF
TGCAGCCCCTATTGGGGGTGGAGTTCACCCCTCCACTTT
>.|TRBJ1-2|TRBD1|TRBV2
CASRGDRADYGYTF
TGTGCCAGCAGGGGGGACAGGGCAGACTATGGCTACACCTTC
>.|TRBJ1-6|.|TRBV9
CASSPDSTSSYNSPLHF
TGTGCCAGCAGCCCCGACTCAACAAGCTCCTATAATTCACCCCTCCACTTT
>.|TRBJ1-5|.|TRBV19
CASSPSRGQPQHF
TGTGCCAGTAGTCCCTCTCGGGGGCAGCCCCAGCATTTT
>.|TRBJ1-5|TRBD1|TRBV5-4
CASSDKTGLLYSNQPQHF
TGTGCCAGCAGCGATAAGACAGGGTTGCTCTATAGCAATCAGCCCCAGCATTTT
>.|TRBJ1-5|TRBD1|TRBV7-8
CASSLFHGDRGDQPQHF
TGTGCCAGCAGCTTATTTCACGGGGACAGGGGTGATCAGCCCCAGCATTTT
>.|TRBJ2-3|.|TRBV5-4
CASSLGRYTDTQYF
TGTGCCAGCAGCTTGGGTCGGTACACAGATACGCAGTATTTT
>once|TRBJ1-1|.|TRBV21-1
CASRKKTGPKRQGAIGSTEAFF
TGTGCCAGCAGAAAAAAAACTGGACCAAAGCGACAGGGGGCAATCGGGTCCACTGAAGCTTTCTTT
>.|TRBJ1-5|.|TRBV28
CASSLWTSSNQPQHF
TGTGCCAGCAGTTTGTGGACCTCCAGCAATCAGCCCCAGCATTTT
>.|TRBJ2-1|.|TRBV5-1
CASSLGGLYNEQFF
TGCGCCAGCAGCCTCGGGGGCCTGTACAATGAGCAGTTCTTC
>.|TRBJ1-2|.|TRBV6-5
CASSPSVGNYGYTF
TGTGCCAGCAGTCCTTCGGTTGGGAACTATGGCTACACCTTC
>.|TRBJ1-6|.|TRBV5-1
CASSGRTGGLHF
TGCGCCAGCAGCGGACGGACGGGTGGCCTCCACTTT
>.|TRBJ2-2|TRBD2|TRBV2
CASSGTSGATGELFF
TGTGCCAGCAGTGGGACTAGCGGGGCCACCGGGGAGCTGTTTTTT
>.|TRBJ1-2|TRBD1|TRBV5-1
CASSSLFGQGDGYTF
TGCGCCAGCAGCTCCCTTTTTGGACAGGGAGATGGCTACACCTTC
>.|TRBJ1-3|.|TRBV19
CASSMPGSSGNTIYF
TGTGCCAGTAGTATGCCAGGCAGCTCTGGAAACACCATATATTTT
>.|TRBJ1-6|.|TRBV5-6
CASSLEGAGYNSPLHF
TGTGCCAGCAGCTTGGAAGGGGCAGGCTATAATTCACCCCTCCACTTT
>.|TRBJ2-5|TRBD2|TRBV5-4
CASSLAPLLAGPQETQYF
TGTGCCAGCAGCTTGGCTCCCCTACTAGCGGGGCCTCAAGAGACCCAGTACTTC
>.|TRBJ2-5|TRBD2|TRBV5-1
CASSLTSGTMGTQYF
TGCGCCAGCAGCCTGACTAGCGGAACGATGGGGACCCAGTACTTC
>.|TRBJ1-5|.|TRBV28
CASSLVRGNQPQHF
TGTGCCAGCAGTTTAGTTCGGGGCAATCAGCCCCAGCATTTT
>.|TRBJ2-1|TRBD2|TRBV4-1
CASSRAGESSYNEQFF
TGCGCCAGCAGCCGCGCGGGGGAAAGCTCCTACAATGAGCAGTTCTTC
>once|TRBJ2-6|TRBD1|TRBV3-1/TRBV3-2
CASTATGALSGANVLTF
TGTGCCAGCACCGCGACAGGGGCTCTATCTGGGGCCAACGTCCTGACTTTC
>.|TRBJ2-1|.|TRBV11-2
CASSPNRSPGHEQFF
TGTGCCAGCAGCCCCAATCGGTCGCCGGGCCATGAGCAGTTCTTC
>few|TRBJ2-1|TRBD2|TRBV18
CASSPPGLAGGEQFF
TGTGCCAGCTCACCCCCGGGACTAGCGGGGGGAGAGCAGTTCTTC
>.|TRBJ1-4|TRBD1|TRBV7-9
CASSLDSGGDIVREKLFF
TGTGCCAGCAGCTTAGACTCAGGGGGCGATATAGTACGGGAAAAACTGTTTTTT
>.|TRBJ2-3|.|TRBV10-3
CAIRGGGHTDTQYF
TGTGCCATCAGGGGAGGGGGCCACACAGATACGCAGTATTTT
>.|TRBJ2-7|.|TRBV7-9
CASSRGTYEQYF
TGTGCCAGCAGTAGGGGGACCTACGAGCAGTACTTC
>.|TRBJ1-2|.|TRBV5-1
CASSTDGGGGYGYTF
TGCGCCAGCAGCACCGACGGTGGGGGAGGATATGGCTACACCTTC
>.|TRBJ1-2|.|TRBV6-5
CASSYSGYYGYTF
TGTGCCAGCAGTTACTCGGGGTACTATGGCTACACCTTC
>.|TRBJ2-2|.|TRBV24-1
CATSAGQYTGELFF
TGTGCCACCAGTGCGGGCCAGTACACCGGGGAGCTGTTTTTT
>.|TRBJ2-6|.|TRBV27
CASSPDGSGANVLTF
TGTGCCAGCAGCCCAGACGGCTCTGGGGCCAACGTCCTGACTTTC
>.|TRBJ2-7|TRBD1|TRBV4-1
CASSQDPDRDEQYF
TGCGCCAGCAGCCAAGATCCCGACAGGGACGAGCAGTACTTC